One sample yielded the 15 T cell receptor beta chains listed below, sequenced in a study of blood T cell repertoires in COVID-19. Clones were read by immunoSEQ multiplex PCR, and TCRdb kept only the in-frame ones, dropping some. Of about 270,000 clones in the sample, about 89% were seen once. Sequencing used PBMCs or T cells enriched from blood (not recorded which). The receptors shown here come from a woman under 30 who had recovered from COVID-19.

V and J are TRBV18 and TRBJ1-5; the D gene is possibly TRBD1 (5 bases). CDR1 is KGHSH and CDR2 is LQKENI in the germline V gene. This CDR3 spans 15 amino acids. V lost 2 bases and J lost 4, with 12 bases in between. The CDR3 sequence: CASSPNDRINQPQHF. The CDR3, as DNA: TGTGCCAGCTCACCAAATGACAGAATTAATCAGCCCCAGCATTTT.

The chain links TRBV28 to TRBJ2-4, with TRBD2 as a possible D gene (5 bases). This CDR3 spans 14 amino acids. Germline values: CDR1 MDHEN, CDR2 SYDVKM. V lost 6 bases, J lost 0 bases, and 9 bases lay in between. The CDR3 reads CASRPGLAKNIQYF. Written as DNA, the CDR3 is TGTGCCAGCAGGCCGGGGTTAGCCAAAAACATTCAGTACTTC.

The table lists this clone with a count of one. CDR3 loop: CASSRKLAGDYNEQFF. CDR3 DNA: TGTGCCAGCAGCCGGAAACTAGCGGGCGACTACAATGAGCAGTTCTTC. The chain joins TRBV3-1 (or the pseudogene TRBV3-2) to TRBJ2-1; 9 nucleotides align to TRBD2. Germline CDR1 and CDR2: LGHDT and YNNKEL (reference sequence). Unmatched junction bases numbered 7, after V lost 4 bases and J lost 3 bases. This CDR3 has 16 residues.

The chain employs TRBV5-6 and TRBJ1-4; TRBD1 matches 7 bases. The junction had 7 bases not matched to a gene; V was cut back by 3 bases and J by 5 bases. Germline V gives CDR1 SGHDT, CDR2 YYEEEE. The CDR3 has 15 residues. The CDR3 loop reads CASSYGRGPNEKLFF. CDR3 DNA sequence: TGTGCCAGCAGCTACGGAAGGGGGCCCAATGAAAAACTGTTTTTT.

The DNA of the CDR3 is TGCAGCGTTCCCCTGAAGGGAGTTTATAATTGGAAGACAGATACGCAGTATTTT. As protein: CSVPLKGVYNWKTDTQYF. The chain is built from TRBV29-1 and TRBJ2-3, with D possibly TRBD2 on 5 matching bases. Germline V gene lookup returns CDR1 SQVTM and CDR2 ANQGSEA. V was shortened by 5 bases and J by 3 bases, with 27 bases between the two germline ends. The CDR3 is 18 residues long.

The rearrangement links TRBV7-8 to TRBJ2-6; 7 bases line up with TRBD1. The CDR3 sequence is 17 residues long. Germline loops: CDR1 SGHVS, CDR2 FQNEAQ. V shed 5 bases, J shed 2 bases, and the junction held 9 bases outside the gene matches. CDR3 amino acids: CASSPLTGTAGANVLTF. In DNA form, the CDR3 reads TGTGCCAGCAGCCCCCTTACCGGGACAGCTGGGGCCAACGTCCTGACTTTC.

The V and J genes are TRBV7-2 and TRBJ2-2; D gene uncertain. Trimming pared 1 base from V and 3 bases from J, leaving 12 bases between. The CDR3 consists of 16 residues. Germline CDR1 is SGHTA and CDR2 is FQGNSA. The CDR3 sequence is CASSLDLSFHTGELFF. CDR3 nucleotide sequence: TGTGCCAGCAGCTTAGACCTATCTTTCCACACCGGGGAGCTGTTTTTT.

The chain couples TRBV5-1 to TRBJ1-1, with TRBD1 as a possible D gene (6 bases). This CDR3 region has 14 residues. V gave up 1 base and J gave up 0 bases, with 7 bases separating them. Germline V gene lookup returns CDR1 SGHRS and CDR2 YFSETQ. CDR3 sequence: CASSLQGMNTEAFF. CDR3 sequence (DNA): TGCGCCAGCAGCTTGCAGGGGATGAACACTGAAGCTTTCTTT.

CDR3 nucleotides: TGTGCCAGCAGCCAACCGACAGATTACAATGAGCAGTTCTTC. Translating it yields CASSQPTDYNEQFF. The chain joins TRBV4-2 to TRBJ2-1; D might be TRBD1 (5 bases). The V end was cut by 2 bases, the J end by 4 bases, with 9 bases between. The V gene's germline CDR1 is LGHNA and CDR2 YNFKEQ. The CDR3 extends over 14 amino acids.

The rearrangement links TRBV6-1 to TRBJ1-1; 8 bases align to TRBD1. The CDR3 is 14 amino acids. After removal of 3 bases from V and 6 bases from J, the junction contained 6 bases not matched to a gene. Germline V CDR1 and CDR2: MNHNS, SASEGT. CDR3 bases: TGTGCCAGCAGTGAGTCGCAGGGGGCCCCTGAAGCTTTCTTT. This sequence encodes CASSESQGAPEAFF.

This clone was detected a few times. The CDR3 region is CASRYRGETQYF. For the CDR3, the DNA is TGTGCCAGCAGATACAGGGGAGAGACCCAGTACTTC. The chain combines TRBV28 with TRBJ2-5, with 7 bases that match TRBD1. The germline gives CDR1 MDHEN, CDR2 SYDVKM. The CDR3 totals 12 residues. V gave up 6 bases and J gave up 4 bases; unmatched junction bases: 2.

The chain couples TRBV15 to TRBJ2-7; weak D call: TRBD2 (6 bases). The CDR3 runs to 15 residues. The V end lost 5 bases, the J end lost 2 bases, and 16 bases lay between the germline ends. Germline CDR1 reads LNHNV; CDR2 reads YYDKDF (reference sequence). CDR3 bases: TGTGCCACCAGCCGGACCGGGACTCTCCCCTACGAGCAGTACTTC. It is translated as CATSRTGTLPYEQYF.

This clone has ten or more counts. The V gene is TRBV27, the J gene TRBJ2-7; possibly TRBD1 for D (6 bases). The CDR3 has 19 residues. Germline loops: CDR1 MNHEY, CDR2 SMNVEV (reference sequence). The ends were cut back, 5 bases at V and 0 bases at J, with 26 bases in the middle. The CDR3 protein is CASSPRQVSLGMASYEQYF. DNA of the CDR3: TGTGCCAGCAGTCCGCGACAGGTAAGCCTTGGGATGGCCTCCTACGAGCAGTACTTC.

CDR3: CASSLGLTSYGGTDTQYF. CDR3 nucleotides: TGTGCCAGCAGCTTAGGTCTCACTTCTTATGGAGGCACAGATACGCAGTATTTT. The chain is built from TRBV7-2 and TRBJ2-3; D uncertain. The V gene's germline CDR1 is SGHTA and CDR2 FQGNSA. The CDR3 extends over 18 amino acids. V gave up 1 base and J gave up 1 base, with 18 bases separating them.

The chain links TRBV5-4 to TRBJ2-2; 9 nucleotides line up with TRBD1. The CDR3 runs to 16 residues. Unmatched junction bases numbered 6, after V lost 0 bases and J lost 6 bases. Germline V gene lookup returns CDR1 SGHNT and CDR2 YYREEE (reference sequence). CDR3 DNA: TGTGCCAGCAGCTTGGCCGCGACAGGGGGACCCGGGGAGCTGTTTTTT. Amino acids: CASSLAATGGPGELFF.